This TCR beta chain was observed in a study of cytomegalovirus exposure and HLA in healthy donors. At the level of the study: Sequencing of 150 million to 200 million T cells in an earlier analysis found 100 million or so unique TCR beta sequences. The study, taken as a whole, reports: Later analysis identified 16,951 TCR beta sequences associated with HLA alleles, using a false discovery rate threshold of 0.05. In a later analysis, donors in an Asian-associated ancestry cluster reportedly had fewer N-insertions in productive TCRs than the cohort mean.

The CDR3 consists of 15 residues. Unmatched junction bases numbered 2, after V lost 2 bases and J lost 6 bases. Germline CDR1 is LGHNA and CDR2 is YNFKEQ. With 60 Vbeta and 13 Jbeta primers, the PCR was carried out. Only in-frame clones appear in the TCRdb table, and some are missing; sequencing was by immunoSEQ multiplex PCR. This sample has some 150,000 clones, with less than 80% found just once. This cohort consisted of healthy bone marrow donors. A word on this clone: Its antigen remains unknown.

The chain links TRBV4-2 to TRBJ2-2, with 11 bases fitting TRBD1. Sequenced sample: PBMCs. The receptor was derived from a middle-aged man in good health and CMV-seronegative. This chain's CDR3 is CASSQRGQGAGELFF. In DNA, the CDR3 is TGTGCCAGCAGCCAAAGGGGACAGGGGGCCGGGGAGCTGTTTTTT.